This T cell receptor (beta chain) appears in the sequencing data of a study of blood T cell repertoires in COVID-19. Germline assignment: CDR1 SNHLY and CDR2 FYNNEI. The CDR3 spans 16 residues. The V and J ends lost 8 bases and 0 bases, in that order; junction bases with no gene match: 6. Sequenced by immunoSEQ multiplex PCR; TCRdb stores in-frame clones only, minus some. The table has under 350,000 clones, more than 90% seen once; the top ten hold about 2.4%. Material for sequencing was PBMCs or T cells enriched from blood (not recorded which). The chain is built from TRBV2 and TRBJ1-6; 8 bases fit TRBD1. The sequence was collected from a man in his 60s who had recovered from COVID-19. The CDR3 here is CASEQGGGSYNSPLHF. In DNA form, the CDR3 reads TGTGCCAGCGAACAGGGGGGCGGCTCCTATAATTCACCCCTCCACTTT.